A single sample gave rise to the 26 T cell receptor beta chains below, sequenced in a study of cytomegalovirus exposure and HLA in healthy donors. The method was immunoSEQ multiplex PCR; TCRdb's version includes in-frame clones alone and lacks a portion of them. The table shows about 280,000 clones, with roughly 90% occurring only once. The sequencing input was PBMCs. The receptor source for this set is a young woman in good health and CMV-seronegative.

The chain couples TRBV7-9 to TRBJ2-3; 11 bases match TRBD2. Germline CDR1 reads SEHNR; CDR2 reads FQNEAQ (reference sequence). CDR3 length equals 16 residues. V was pared by 8 bases and J by 2 bases, with 9 bases of the junction left unmatched. CDR3 protein: CASGVRLAGHTDTQYF. The CDR3 DNA is TGTGCCAGCGGGGTAAGACTAGCGGGACACACAGATACGCAGTATTTT.

This chain links TRBV6-5 with TRBJ1-3, with D maybe TRBD1 (5 bases). This CDR3 region has 15 residues. Trimming stripped 4 bases from V and 0 bases from J, with 10 bases between. In germline, CDR1 is MNHEY, CDR2 SVGAGI. The CDR3 DNA sequence: TGTGCCAGCAGTTTCAGGGCCCGCTCTGGAAACACCATATATTTT. Translation: CASSFRARSGNTIYF.

The chain is built from TRBV5-1 and TRBJ2-5; D is unresolved. Germline-derived CDR1 and CDR2 are SGHRS and YFSETQ. V lost 1 base and J lost 5, with 3 bases in between. The CDR3 consists of 11 residues. DNA for the CDR3: TGCGCCAGCAGCTTGCGGGAGACCCAGTACTTC. Residues: CASSLRETQYF.

This clone was counted between two and nine times. The chain joins TRBV7-9 to TRBJ1-2; 9 nucleotides align to TRBD1. V was clipped by 5 bases and J by 7 bases; unmatched bases: 11. CDR1 SEHNR and CDR2 FQNEAQ come from the germline V gene (reference sequence). CDR3 length: 15 amino acids. CDR3 nucleotides: TGTGCCAGCAGCCCCACCGGGACAGGGCGGGGTGGCTACACCTTC. Its protein product is CASSPTGTGRGGYTF.

CDR3 amino acids: CASSAQGAGELFF. CDR3 nucleotides: TGTGCCAGCAGTGCCCAGGGTGCCGGGGAGCTGTTTTTT. The chain combines TRBV6-4 with TRBJ2-2; D is perhaps TRBD1 (5 bases). This CDR3 is built from 13 residues. The ends were cut back, 4 bases at V and 6 bases at J, with 9 bases in the middle. The germline V gene encodes CDR1 MRHNA and CDR2 SNTAGT.

V is TRBV28 and J is TRBJ1-1; possible D gene TRBD1, 5 bases. V dropped 8 bases and J dropped 1 base, with 11 bases sitting between them. This CDR3 region has 13 residues. Germline CDR1 reads MDHEN; CDR2 reads SYDVKM. The CDR3 nucleotides read TGTGCCAGCCGACAGAGCACGAACACTGAAGCTTTCTTT. Its protein is CASRQSTNTEAFF.

The chain employs TRBV2 and TRBJ2-7; 8 nucleotides align to TRBD2. V trimming: 10 bases; J trimming: 2 bases; junction bases outside the gene matches: 4. CDR1 is SNHLY and CDR2 is FYNNEI in the germline V gene. The length of the CDR3 is 12 residues. The chain's CDR3 is CATKRETYEQYF. The CDR3 nucleotides are TGTGCCACCAAGCGGGAGACCTACGAGCAGTACTTC.

The rearrangement links TRBV10-3 to TRBJ2-1, with a possible D match to TRBD2 (5 bases). The CDR3 sequence is 14 residues long. V was cut by 4 bases and J by 5 bases, with 12 bases left in between. In germline, CDR1 is ENHRY, CDR2 SYGVKD. For the CDR3, the DNA is TGTGCCATCAGTGCCGCTAGCACAAACAATGAGCAGTTCTTC. Its protein is CAISAASTNNEQFF.

The genes are TRBV7-2 and TRBJ2-7, with TRBD1 identical over 7 bases. The germline gives CDR1 SGHTA, CDR2 FQGNSA. After removal of 3 bases from V and 2 bases from J, the junction contained 4 bases not matched to a gene. CDR3 length: 14 residues. The CDR3 sequence: CASSLGDSPYEQYF. DNA of the CDR3: TGTGCCAGCAGCTTGGGGGACAGCCCCTACGAGCAGTACTTC.

This rearrangement joins TRBV7-3 to TRBJ2-7, with 12 nucleotides matching TRBD2. Germline loops: CDR1 SGHTA, CDR2 FQGTGA. The CDR3 is 15 amino acids. V lost 8 bases and J lost 6; bases outside the gene matches: 11. CDR3: CASARLAGAIPEQYF. The DNA for the CDR3 is TGTGCCAGCGCGAGACTAGCGGGAGCAATCCCCGAGCAGTACTTC.

The sample holds one count of this clone. This chain joins TRBV28 and TRBJ1-2; TRBD1 might be the D (6 bases). Trimming took 1 base from V and 8 from J, leaving 11 bases between them. The CDR3 runs 13 residues. Germline V gene sequence: CDR1 MDHEN, CDR2 SYDVKM. Here the CDR3 reads CASSLLGRGGYTF. The CDR3 nucleotides read TGTGCCAGCAGTTTATTAGGCAGGGGCGGCTACACCTTC.

The chain combines TRBV27 with TRBJ1-2; 9 bases are shared with TRBD1. Germline trimming cut 5 bases from V and 4 bases from J; bases unmatched to any gene: 5. Germline assignment: CDR1 MNHEY and CDR2 SMNVEV (reference sequence). The CDR3 runs 14 residues. The CDR3 reads CASSPNRGRYGYTF. CDR3 DNA sequence: TGTGCCAGCAGTCCGAACAGGGGGCGCTATGGCTACACCTTC.

This chain joins TRBV7-9 and TRBJ2-7; TRBD1 aligns across 8 bases. The CDR3 is 16 amino acids. J was trimmed by 1 base and V by 5 bases; bases with no gene match: 10. The V gene's germline CDR1 is SEHNR and CDR2 FQNEAQ (reference sequence). The CDR3 sequence: CASSDTRGPHSYEQYF. The CDR3 nucleotides are TGTGCCAGCAGCGACACCAGGGGGCCCCATTCCTACGAGCAGTACTTC.

The CDR3 reads CASSPPGNRGTWTTEAFF. As DNA, the CDR3 is TGCGCCAGCAGCCCACCGGGAAACAGGGGGACCTGGACCACTGAAGCTTTCTTT. V gene TRBV5-1 combines with J gene TRBJ1-1; 8 bases are shared with TRBD1. The CDR3 has 18 residues. The germline V gene encodes CDR1 SGHRS and CDR2 YFSETQ. Trimming at V came to 4 bases and at J to 4 bases, leaving 18 bases not matched to a gene.

This chain links TRBV25-1 with TRBJ1-1, with D possibly TRBD1 on 6 matching bases. The CDR3 contains 16 residues. V shed 3 bases and J shed 0 bases, with 14 bases lying between them. In germline, CDR1 is MGHDK, CDR2 SYGVNS. CDR3 nucleotide sequence: TGTGCCAGCAGTGATTGGGGGCGCGAGATGAACACTGAAGCTTTCTTT. Its protein product is CASSDWGREMNTEAFF.

The sample holds a few counts of this clone. The chain joins TRBV19 to TRBJ2-7, with 9 bases matching TRBD2. In germline, CDR1 is LNHDA, CDR2 SQIVND (reference sequence). CDR3 length: 16 amino acids. V lost 5 bases and J lost 7; bases outside the gene matches: 15. CDR3 DNA sequence: TGTGCCAGTAGTTACGGGCTGGCGGGAGGGCCGGAAGAGCAGTACTTC. It encodes CASSYGLAGGPEEQYF.

The chain employs TRBV4-3 and TRBJ2-2; possibly TRBD1 for D (5 bases). The CDR3 sequence is 15 residues long. The germline CDR1 and CDR2 sequences are LGHNA and YSLEER. Trimming took 0 bases from V and 6 from J, leaving 11 bases between them. Written as DNA, the CDR3 is TGCGCCAGCAGCCAAGATGTTTGGGGCCCCGGGGAGCTGTTTTTT. Translation: CASSQDVWGPGELFF.

The chain uses TRBV5-5 and TRBJ2-5; TRBD2 might be the D (6 bases). Germline V lookup: CDR1 SGHKS, CDR2 YYEKEE (reference sequence). The CDR3 has 17 residues. Trimming removed 4 bases at V and 2 bases at J, with 21 bases between. The chain's CDR3 is CASSAGGWRETQETQYF. The CDR3 DNA reads TGTGCCAGCAGCGCCGGTGGTTGGAGGGAGACACAAGAGACCCAGTACTTC. Full variable domain (remainder filled in from reference TRBV5-5 and TRBJ2-5): DAGVTQSPTHLIKTRGQQVTLRCSPISGHKSVSWYQQVLGQGPQFIFQYYEKEERGRGNFPDRFSARQFPNYSSELNVNALLLGDSALYLCASSAGGWRETQETQYFGPGTRLLVL.

This clone was seen a few times. V and J are TRBV9 and TRBJ2-2, with TRBD2 identical over 7 bases. CDR1 and CDR2 from the germline V gene are SGDLS and YYNGEE. There are 16 residues in the CDR3. J was trimmed by 1 base and V by 0 bases; bases with no gene match: 3. The CDR3 DNA sequence: TGTGCCAGCAGCGTAGCATGGGGGGGGAACACCGGGGAGCTGTTTTTT. The encoded protein is CASSVAWGGNTGELFF.

The genes are TRBV28 and TRBJ2-1; a weak D match, TRBD1 (6 bases). Trimming cost V 6 bases and J 1 base, with 10 bases left between them. The CDR3 spans 14 residues. The germline V gene has CDR1 MDHEN and CDR2 SYDVKM. CDR3 protein: CASREQGSYNEQFF. For the CDR3, the DNA is TGTGCCAGCAGAGAACAGGGATCCTACAATGAGCAGTTCTTC.

This clone was seen a single time. In nucleotides, the CDR3 is TGTGCCAGCAAGAACAACTACGAGCAGTACTTC. The encoded protein is CASKNNYEQYF. The chain couples TRBV28 to TRBJ2-7; D is uncertain. V lost 7 bases, J lost 3 bases, and 7 bases lay in between. The CDR3 covers 11 residues. Germline V gene data show CDR1 as MDHEN and CDR2 as SYDVKM.

The V and J genes are TRBV5-6 and TRBJ2-7; D is possibly TRBD1 (5 bases). Germline assignment: CDR1 SGHDT and CDR2 YYEEEE. CDR3 length: 15 residues. Trimming cost V 6 bases and J 3 bases, with 19 bases left between them. CDR3 sequence: CASTPQDRTFYEQYF. The CDR3 DNA reads as TGTGCCAGCACCCCCCAAGACAGAACCTTCTACGAGCAGTACTTC.

A single count supports this clone. The chain joins TRBV5-1 to TRBJ1-3, with D maybe TRBD1 (5 bases). This CDR3 is built from 17 residues. Trimming removed 0 bases at V and 3 bases at J, with 16 bases between. CDR1 and CDR2 from the germline V gene are SGHRS and YFSETQ. CDR3: CASSLAGGYGIGNTIYF. Here the CDR3 DNA reads TGCGCCAGCAGCTTGGCCGGGGGGTACGGTATTGGAAACACCATATATTTT.

The chain carries TRBV29-1 and TRBJ2-1; D is undetermined. The germline CDR1 and CDR2 sequences are SQVTM and ANQGSEA. V was cut by 1 base and J by 10 bases, with 5 bases left in between. The CDR3 runs 10 residues. In nucleotides, the CDR3 is TGCAGCGTTGAAGTCCTAGAGCAGTTCTTC. This sequence encodes CSVEVLEQFF.

This sequence joins TRBV27 and TRBJ2-2; 11 nucleotides match TRBD2. The trim removed 3 bases at V and 4 bases at J, leaving 7 bases unmatched. Looked up from germline, CDR1 is MNHEY and CDR2 is SMNVEV (reference sequence). The CDR3 runs to 17 residues. The CDR3 DNA reads as TGTGCCAGCAGTTTTTTAGGGACTAGCGGATCCACCGGGGAGCTGTTTTTT. Protein product: CASSFLGTSGSTGELFF.

The gene calls are TRBV4-1 and TRBJ1-1, with no clear D. V shed 1 base and J shed 0 bases, with 9 bases lying between them. Germline CDR1 reads MGHRA; CDR2 reads YSYEKL. The CDR3 extends over 15 amino acids. The CDR3 here is CASSQVIALNTEAFF. The CDR3 DNA reads TGCGCCAGCAGCCAAGTAATAGCTCTGAACACTGAAGCTTTCTTT.